These 3 T cell receptor beta chains were sequenced from one sample in a study of T cells in Graves' hyperthyroidism and ophthalmopathy. Amplified regions were TCR beta CDR3 sequences from RNA transcripts. A first-round RT-PCR of the TCR CDR3 used the HTBI primer set. TCRdb re-derived calls from the multiplex PCR reads in MiXCR, one entry per CDR3 protein. This table holds roughly 170,000 distinct CDR3 sequences, over 15% found once. Sequenced: blood. All receptors derive from a woman aged 45-65 years with Graves' hyperthyroidism.

This clonotype was counted many times. V is TRBV3-1 and J is TRBJ1-5; D gene unclear. The CDR3 length is 15 residues. Per the germline V gene, CDR1 is LGHDT and CDR2 is YNNKEL (reference sequence). V lost 1 base, J lost 4 bases, and 11 bases lay in between. Here the CDR3 reads CASSQGDGGNQPQHF. For the CDR3, the DNA is TGTGCCAGCAGCCAAGGAGATGGAGGGAATCAGCCCCAGCATTTT.

This clonotype was seen ten or more times. This chain joins TRBV14 and TRBJ2-4; D ambiguous. The CDR3 is made up of 14 amino acids. CDR1 and CDR2 (germline): SGHDN, FVKESK. Trimming took 6 bases from V and 5 from J, leaving 14 bases between them. CDR3 sequence reads: CASSLERVQNIQYF. Written as DNA, the CDR3 is TGTGCCAGCAGTCTAGAAAGGGTTCAAAACATTCAGTACTTC.

The rearrangement joins TRBV7-9 to TRBJ1-4; possible D gene TRBD1, 5 bases. Germline V gene data show CDR1 as SEHNR and CDR2 as FQNEAQ (reference sequence). The V end lost 5 bases, the J end lost 3 bases, and 10 bases lay between the germline ends. This CDR3 is 14 amino acids long. CDR3 DNA sequence: TGTGCCAGCAGCCGAGGGGAGGCTAATGAAAAACTGTTTTTT. It codes for CASSRGEANEKLFF.